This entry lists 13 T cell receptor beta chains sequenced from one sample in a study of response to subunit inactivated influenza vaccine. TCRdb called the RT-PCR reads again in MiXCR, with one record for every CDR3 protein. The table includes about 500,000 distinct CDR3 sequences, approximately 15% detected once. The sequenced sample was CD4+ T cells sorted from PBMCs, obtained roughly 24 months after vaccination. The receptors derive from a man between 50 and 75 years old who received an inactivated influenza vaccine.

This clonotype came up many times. The CDR3 spells CASSLRGVGEQFF. DNA of the CDR3: TGTGCCAGCAGTTTACGCGGGGTCGGTGAGCAGTTCTTC. V is TRBV27 and J is TRBJ2-1; D might be TRBD2 (6 bases). The CDR3 runs 13 residues. Germline lookup yields CDR1 MNHEY and CDR2 SMNVEV (reference sequence). V lost 2 bases to trimming and J lost 9 bases, with 11 bases between them.

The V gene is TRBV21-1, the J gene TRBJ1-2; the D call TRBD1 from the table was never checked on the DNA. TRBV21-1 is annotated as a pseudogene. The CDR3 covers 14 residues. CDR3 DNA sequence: TGTGCCAGCAGCAAAGGGCCGGGTACAGGGAACTACACCTTC. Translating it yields CASSKGPGTGNYTF.

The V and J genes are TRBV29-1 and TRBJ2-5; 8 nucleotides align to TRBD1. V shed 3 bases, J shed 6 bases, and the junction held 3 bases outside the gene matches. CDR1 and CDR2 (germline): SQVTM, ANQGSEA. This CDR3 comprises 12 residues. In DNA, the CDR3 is TGCAGCGTTGACAGGGGGCCCAAGACCCAGTACTTC. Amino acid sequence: CSVDRGPKTQYF.

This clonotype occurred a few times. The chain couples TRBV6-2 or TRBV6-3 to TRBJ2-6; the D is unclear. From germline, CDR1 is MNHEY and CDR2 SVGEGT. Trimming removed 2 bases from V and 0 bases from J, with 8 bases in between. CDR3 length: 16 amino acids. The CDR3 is CASSYGAFSGANVLTF. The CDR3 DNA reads TGTGCCAGCAGTTACGGCGCGTTCTCTGGGGCCAACGTCCTGACTTTC.

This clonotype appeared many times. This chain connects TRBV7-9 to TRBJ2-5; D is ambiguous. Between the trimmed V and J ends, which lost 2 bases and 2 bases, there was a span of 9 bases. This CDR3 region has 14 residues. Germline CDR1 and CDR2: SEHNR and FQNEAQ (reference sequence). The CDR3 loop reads CASSLSRLQETQYF. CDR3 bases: TGTGCCAGCAGCTTATCAAGGTTACAAGAGACCCAGTACTTC.

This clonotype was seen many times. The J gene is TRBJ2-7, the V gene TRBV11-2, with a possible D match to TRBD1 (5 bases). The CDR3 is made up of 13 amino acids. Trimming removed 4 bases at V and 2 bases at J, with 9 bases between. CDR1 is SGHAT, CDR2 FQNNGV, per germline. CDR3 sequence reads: CASSSLTAYEQYF. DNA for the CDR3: TGTGCCAGCAGCTCTCTGACAGCCTACGAGCAGTACTTC.

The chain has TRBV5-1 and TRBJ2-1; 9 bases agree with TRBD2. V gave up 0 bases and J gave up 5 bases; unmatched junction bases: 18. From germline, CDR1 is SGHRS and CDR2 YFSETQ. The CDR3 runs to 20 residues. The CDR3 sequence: CASSLATTGLMTSGHNEQFF. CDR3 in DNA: TGCGCCAGCAGCTTGGCCACGACAGGACTCATGACTAGCGGACACAATGAGCAGTTCTTC.

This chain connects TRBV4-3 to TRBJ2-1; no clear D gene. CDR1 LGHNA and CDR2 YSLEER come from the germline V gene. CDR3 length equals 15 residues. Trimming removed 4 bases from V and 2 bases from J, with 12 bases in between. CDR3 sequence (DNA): TGCGCCAGCAGCCTCCTCAGGACGGCCTACAATGAGCAGTTCTTC. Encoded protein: CASSLLRTAYNEQFF.

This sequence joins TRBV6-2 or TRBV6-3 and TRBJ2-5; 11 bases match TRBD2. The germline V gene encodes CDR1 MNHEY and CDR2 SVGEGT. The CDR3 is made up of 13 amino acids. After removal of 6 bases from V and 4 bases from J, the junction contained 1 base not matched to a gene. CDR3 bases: TGTGCCAGCAGGGGGACTAGCGGAGAGACCCAGTACTTC. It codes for CASRGTSGETQYF.

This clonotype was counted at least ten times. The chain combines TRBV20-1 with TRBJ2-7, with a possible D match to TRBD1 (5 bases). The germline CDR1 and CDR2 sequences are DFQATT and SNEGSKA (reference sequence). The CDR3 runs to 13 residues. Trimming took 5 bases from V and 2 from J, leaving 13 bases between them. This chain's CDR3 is CSAPVGQTYEQYF. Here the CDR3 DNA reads TGCAGTGCTCCCGTGGGGCAGACCTACGAGCAGTACTTC.

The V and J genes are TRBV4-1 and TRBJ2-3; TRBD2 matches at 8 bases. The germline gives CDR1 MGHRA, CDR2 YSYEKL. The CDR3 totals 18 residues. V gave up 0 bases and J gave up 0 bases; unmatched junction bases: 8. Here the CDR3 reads CASSQDRWREASTDTQYF. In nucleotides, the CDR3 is TGCGCCAGCAGCCAAGATCGGTGGCGGGAGGCTAGCACAGATACGCAGTATTTT.

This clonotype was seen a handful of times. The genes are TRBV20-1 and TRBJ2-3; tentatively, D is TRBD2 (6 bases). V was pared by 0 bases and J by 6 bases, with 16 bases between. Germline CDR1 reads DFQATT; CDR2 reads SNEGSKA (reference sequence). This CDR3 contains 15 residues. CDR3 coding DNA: TGCAGTGCTAGAGATCGGGTGGTAGCGGCGGATACGCAGTATTTT. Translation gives CSARDRVVAADTQYF.

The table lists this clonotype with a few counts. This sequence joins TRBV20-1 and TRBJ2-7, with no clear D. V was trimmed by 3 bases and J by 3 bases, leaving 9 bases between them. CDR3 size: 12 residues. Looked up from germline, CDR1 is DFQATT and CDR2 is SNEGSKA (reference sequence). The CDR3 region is CSASPQIYEQYF. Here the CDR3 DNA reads TGCAGTGCTAGCCCCCAGATCTACGAGCAGTACTTC.